Each of the 18 T cell receptor beta chains below was sequenced from the same sample in a study of blood T cell repertoires in COVID-19 (dated by TCRdb to about 2020). The library was generated by the immunoSEQ multiplex PCR assay. The clones in this table, taken by TCRdb from immuneACCESS, are in-frame only. Not every clone is retained; where verified, under half of the shortfall comes from an unresolved V gene, and the cause of the rest is unknown. The sample table lists more than 85,000 clones, roughly 86% of them with a count of one. The ten top clones hold 9.5% to 10% of the sample. The specimen was peripheral blood. The receptors come from a man in his forties with active or convalescent COVID-19.

This chain joins TRBV6-5 and TRBJ1-1; TRBD1 matches at 8 bases. The CDR3 spans 15 residues. Per germline, CDR1 MNHEY and CDR2 SVGAGI. The V and J ends lost 5 bases and 4 bases, in that order; junction bases with no gene match: 9. The chain's CDR3 is CASSPWTGSGTEAFF. Here the CDR3 DNA reads TGTGCCAGCAGTCCGTGGACAGGGTCGGGCACTGAAGCTTTCTTT.

The J gene is TRBJ1-1, the V gene TRBV5-1; D possibly corresponds to TRBD1 (5 bases). Per germline, CDR1 SGHRS and CDR2 YFSETQ. V dropped 3 bases and J dropped 1 base, with 10 bases sitting between them. This CDR3 spans 14 amino acids. The CDR3 spells CASSWATENTEAFF. CDR3 nucleotides: TGCGCCAGCAGCTGGGCGACAGAGAACACTGAAGCTTTCTTT.

The V call is TRBV18, the J call TRBJ2-7; 7 bases line up with TRBD1. Germline V lookup: CDR1 KGHSH, CDR2 LQKENI. CDR3 length equals 15 residues. With 4 bases clipped from V and 3 bases from J, the junction kept 9 bases outside the gene matches. The chain's CDR3 is CASSLGQEPGYEQYF. DNA of the CDR3: TGTGCCAGCTCACTCGGACAGGAGCCGGGCTACGAGCAGTACTTC. Combining the CDR3 with reference TRBV18 and TRBJ2-7 gives the whole variable domain NAGVMQNPRHLVRRRGQEARLRCSPMKGHSHVYWYRQLPEEGLKFMVYLQKENIIDESGMPKERFSAEFPKEGPSILRIQQVVRGDSAAYFCASSLGQEPGYEQYFGPGTRLTVT.

This rearrangement joins TRBV10-1 to TRBJ2-3; D is possibly TRBD2 (6 bases). Trimming took 3 bases from V and 6 from J, leaving 10 bases between them. The CDR3 spans 13 residues. Germline V CDR1 and CDR2: WNHNN, SYGVQD (reference sequence). CDR3 loop: CASSERLGDTQYF. The CDR3 DNA follows: TGCGCCAGCAGTGAAAGACTAGGGGATACGCAGTATTTT.

Only one count was recorded for this clone. The chain uses TRBV12-5 and TRBJ2-1; 14 nucleotides line up with TRBD2. Germline lookup yields CDR1 LGHNT and CDR2 FRNRAP. V lost 2 bases, J lost 2 bases, and 8 bases stayed unmatched. The CDR3 sequence is 19 residues long. The CDR3 region is CASGLSPGLAGATYNEQFF. Here the CDR3 DNA reads TGTGCTAGTGGTTTGTCGCCGGGACTAGCGGGGGCAACCTACAATGAGCAGTTCTTC.

The rearrangement links TRBV19 to TRBJ2-2, with a weak D call TRBD2 (6 bases). The germline V gene encodes CDR1 LNHDA and CDR2 SQIVND (reference sequence). V was shortened by 7 bases and J by 1 base, with 16 bases between the two germline ends. The CDR3 covers 16 residues. The CDR3 spells CASTPGGRLNTGELFF. The CDR3 region has the DNA TGTGCCAGTACCCCCGGGGGACGGTTGAACACCGGGGAGCTGTTTTTT.

V usage is TRBV10-3 and J usage is TRBJ1-3, with D maybe TRBD1 (6 bases). CDR3 size: 15 residues. V lost 11 bases and J lost 8, with 25 bases in between. Germline CDR1 reads ENHRY; CDR2 reads SYGVKD. CDR3 in amino acids: CASCRGGNMADTIYF. Written as DNA, the CDR3 is TGTGCCTCCTGCAGGGGAGGGAATATGGCGGACACCATATATTTT.

This clone was counted a single time. V and J are TRBV7-2 and TRBJ2-7, with D possibly being TRBD1 (5 bases). CDR1 is SGHTA, CDR2 FQGNSA, per germline. The ends were cut back, 5 bases at V and 1 base at J, with 18 bases in the middle. The CDR3 spans 16 residues. CDR3 sequence reads: CASSPLVGVGSYEQYF. DNA of the CDR3: TGTGCCAGCAGCCCCCTTGTAGGGGTGGGGTCCTACGAGCAGTACTTC.

This clone was seen a single time. CDR3 sequence reads: CSGNRDIYNEQFF. The CDR3 DNA follows: TGCAGCGGTAACCGGGACATTTACAATGAGCAGTTCTTC. The chain is built from TRBV29-1 and TRBJ2-1, with a weak D call TRBD1 (6 bases). The CDR3 is made up of 13 amino acids. Germline loops: CDR1 SQVTM, CDR2 ANQGSEA. Trimming removed 7 bases at V and 4 bases at J, with 14 bases between.

This sequence joins TRBV29-1 and TRBJ1-2; unclear D gene. Germline V gives CDR1 SQVTM, CDR2 ANQGSEA. V lost 4 bases and J 1 base, leaving 7 bases between the germline ends. The CDR3 length is 12 residues. The CDR3 nucleotides read TGCAGCGTTGGGGGAGGTAACTATGGCTACACCTTC. Translation gives CSVGGGNYGYTF.

The chain combines TRBV18 with TRBJ2-7; perhaps TRBD1 as D (5 bases). The V gene's germline CDR1 is KGHSH and CDR2 LQKENI. The CDR3 has 13 amino acids. V shed 1 base and J shed 2 bases, with 6 bases lying between them. The CDR3: CASSPRQPYEQYF. The CDR3 region has the DNA TGTGCCAGCTCACCACGACAGCCCTACGAGCAGTACTTC.

This chain joins TRBV5-5 and TRBJ2-2; 12 bases match TRBD2. V lost 6 bases to trimming and J lost 5 bases; unmatched junction nucleotides: 11. The CDR3 sequence is 17 residues long. Germline V gene data show CDR1 as SGHKS and CDR2 as YYEKEE (reference sequence). The CDR3 DNA is TGTGCCAGCATCCAGCTAGCGGGGGGGCCGGGGACCGGGGAGCTGTTTTTT. Its protein is CASIQLAGGPGTGELFF. Combining the CDR3 with reference TRBV5-5 and TRBJ2-2 gives the whole variable domain DAGVTQSPTHLIKTRGQQVTLRCSPISGHKSVSWYQQVLGQGPQFIFQYYEKEERGRGNFPDRFSARQFPNYSSELNVNALLLGDSALYLCASIQLAGGPGTGELFFGEGSRLTVL.

The J gene is TRBJ1-2, the V gene TRBV5-5; possibly TRBD1 for D (6 bases). Germline values: CDR1 SGHKS, CDR2 YYEKEE (reference sequence). The V end lost 2 bases, the J end lost 0 bases, and 11 bases lay between the germline ends. This CDR3 region has 15 residues. CDR3 in DNA: TGTGCCAGCAGCTTTTCGGCAGGGGCTAACTATGGCTACACCTTC. Its protein is CASSFSAGANYGYTF.

This chain links TRBV30 with TRBJ1-4; D is uncertain. This CDR3 has 11 residues. The V gene lost 3 bases and the J gene lost 11 bases, with 10 bases spanning the gap. The germline CDR1 and CDR2 sequences are GTSNPN and SVGIG (reference sequence). CDR3 amino acids: CAWSASWKLFF. For the CDR3, the DNA is TGTGCCTGGAGCGCGAGTTGGAAACTGTTTTTT. The whole variable domain, filled in from reference TRBV30 and TRBJ1-4, reads SQTIHQWPATLVQPVGSPLSLECTVEGTSNPNLYWYRQAAGRGLQLLFYSVGIGQISSEVPQNLSASRPQDRQFILSSKKLLLSDSGFYLCAWSASWKLFFGSGTQLSVL.

CDR3 loop: CASTRQIRGSNEQFF. In nucleotides, the CDR3 is TGTGCCAGTACTCGACAGATCAGAGGCTCCAATGAGCAGTTCTTC. The V gene is TRBV19, the J gene TRBJ2-1, with D tentatively TRBD1 (5 bases). The germline V gene has CDR1 LNHDA and CDR2 SQIVND (reference sequence). The CDR3 is made up of 15 amino acids. Between the trimmed V and J ends, which lost 7 bases and 6 bases, there was a span of 19 bases.

The chain recombines TRBV18 with TRBJ1-1; D not resolved. The CDR3 length is 15 residues. The germline V gene encodes CDR1 KGHSH and CDR2 LQKENI. Trimming left V 0 bases short and J 1 base short, with 9 bases between. The CDR3 nucleotides are TGTGCCAGCTCACCACCGGGAGTGCCGAACACTGAAGCTTTCTTT. This codes for CASSPPGVPNTEAFF.

The J gene is TRBJ1-3, the V gene TRBV7-6, with D maybe TRBD1 (6 bases). The germline V gene encodes CDR1 SGHVS and CDR2 FNYEAQ. V lost 1 base and J 2 bases, leaving 9 bases between the germline ends. This CDR3 has 15 amino acids. The CDR3 sequence: CASSLVSGAGNTIYF. Written as DNA, the CDR3 is TGTGCCAGCAGCTTAGTTTCAGGGGCTGGAAACACCATATATTTT.

This chain uses TRBV6-4 with TRBJ2-5, with 7 nucleotides matching TRBD1. Per germline, CDR1 MRHNA and CDR2 SNTAGT. This CDR3 is built from 14 residues. V lost 5 bases, J lost 1 base, and 4 bases stayed unmatched. The chain's CDR3 is CASSHRGTQETQYF. Here the CDR3 DNA reads TGTGCCAGCAGTCACAGGGGAACCCAAGAGACCCAGTACTTC.